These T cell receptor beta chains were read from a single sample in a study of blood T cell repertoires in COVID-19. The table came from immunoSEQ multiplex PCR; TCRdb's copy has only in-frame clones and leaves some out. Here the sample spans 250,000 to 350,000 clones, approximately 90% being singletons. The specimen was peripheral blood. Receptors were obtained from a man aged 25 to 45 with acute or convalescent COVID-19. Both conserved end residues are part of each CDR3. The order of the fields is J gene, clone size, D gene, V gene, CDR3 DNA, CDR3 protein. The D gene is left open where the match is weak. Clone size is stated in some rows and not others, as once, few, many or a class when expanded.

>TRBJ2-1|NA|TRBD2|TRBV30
TGTGCCTGGAGTCTAATAGCGGGAGAAATAAAGCAGTTCTTC
CAWSLIAGEIKQFF
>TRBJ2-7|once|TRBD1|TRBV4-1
TGCGCCAGCAGTCCGGGACAGGGAGGTTCGGGGCGACTCTACGAGCAGTACTTC
CASSPGQGGSGRLYEQYF
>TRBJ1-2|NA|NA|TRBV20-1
TGCAGTGCTAGGGACATCGGTGGCTACACCTTC
CSARDIGGYTF
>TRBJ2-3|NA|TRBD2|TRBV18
TGTGCCAGCTCACCACCGGGACTAGCGGGAGGGTTAGCAGATACGCAGTATTTT
CASSPPGLAGGLADTQYF
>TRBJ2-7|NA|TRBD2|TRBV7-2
TGTGCCAGCAGACAGGGACTAGCGGGCAACTACGAGCAGTACTTC
CASRQGLAGNYEQYF
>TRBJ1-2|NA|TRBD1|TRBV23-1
TGCGCCAGCAGTCACCTTATGCCGGGACAGCATGGCTACACCTTC
CASSHLMPGQHGYTF
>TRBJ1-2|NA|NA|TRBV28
TGTGCCAGCATCCTCGGGGGGGATAACTATGGCTACACCTTC
CASILGGDNYGYTF
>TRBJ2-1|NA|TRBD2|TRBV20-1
TGCAGTGCTAGTAGCGGCGGGAGGTTCAATGAGCAGTTCTTC
CSASSGGRFNEQFF
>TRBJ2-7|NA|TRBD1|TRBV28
TGTGCCAGCAGTCCGCCCGGGACAGGGGACTACGAGCAGTACTTC
CASSPPGTGDYEQYF
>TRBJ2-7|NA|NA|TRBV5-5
TGTGCCAGCAGCTTGAGAACAGGCTCTACCTACGAGCAGTACTTC
CASSLRTGSTYEQYF
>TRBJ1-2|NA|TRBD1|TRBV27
TGTGCCAGCAGTTCAAAGGGGGCGCGGGATGGCTACACCTTC
CASSSKGARDGYTF
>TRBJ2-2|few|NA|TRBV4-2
TGTGCCAGCAGCCAAGATGGACAGCTCGGGGAGCTGTTTTTT
CASSQDGQLGELFF
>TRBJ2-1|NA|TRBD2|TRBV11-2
TGTGCCAGCAGCTCATCTAAGCGGGAGGTCTCCTACAATGAGCAGTTCTTC
CASSSSKREVSYNEQFF
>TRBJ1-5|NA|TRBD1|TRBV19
TGTGCCAGTATGTGGACAGGGAGCAATCAGCCCCAGCATTTT
CASMWTGSNQPQHF
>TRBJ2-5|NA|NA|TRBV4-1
TGCGCCAGCAGCCTGGACAGCTCGGGGGAGACCCAGTACTTC
CASSLDSSGETQYF
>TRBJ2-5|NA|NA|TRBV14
TGTGCCAGCAGCCCCGAATGGGGGCGGGAAGAGACCCAGTACTTC
CASSPEWGREETQYF
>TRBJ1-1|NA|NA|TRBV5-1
TGCGCCAGCAGCTTGGTTCGCGGGGCCACTGAAGCTTTCTTT
CASSLVRGATEAFF
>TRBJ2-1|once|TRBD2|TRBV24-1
TGTGCCACCAGTGATCAAAGGACTAGCGGGAGGGCCAGTGAGCAGTTCTTC
CATSDQRTSGRASEQFF
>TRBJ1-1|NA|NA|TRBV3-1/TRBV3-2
TGTGCCAGCAGCCAACCTAATATGAACACTGAAGCTTTCTTT
CASSQPNMNTEAFF
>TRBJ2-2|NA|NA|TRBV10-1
TGCGCCAGCAGCCCCCAGGTCGCAACCGGGGAGCTGTTTTTT
CASSPQVATGELFF
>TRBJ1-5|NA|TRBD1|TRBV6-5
TGTGCCAGCATATCAGGGGGTCGTCTAGGACCCCAGCATTTT
CASISGGRLGPQHF
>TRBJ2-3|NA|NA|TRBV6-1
TGTGCCAGCAGTGAAGGTATAGTCCTAAGCACAGATACGCAGTATTTT
CASSEGIVLSTDTQYF
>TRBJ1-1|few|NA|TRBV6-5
TGTGCCAGCAGTTACACCCCCGAAGCGCAGGCTTTCTTT
CASSYTPEAQAFF
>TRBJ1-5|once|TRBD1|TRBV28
TGTGCCAGCAGTCGGGACAGGGGGCCGGAGCCCCAGCATTTT
CASSRDRGPEPQHF
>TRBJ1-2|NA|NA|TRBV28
TGTGCCAGCAGCCCGCAACGACTAGGGGGCTACACCTTC
CASSPQRLGGYTF
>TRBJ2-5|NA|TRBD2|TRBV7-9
TGTGCCAGCAGCCCCACTAGCGGGCCAGCCCAAGAGACCCAGTACTTC
CASSPTSGPAQETQYF
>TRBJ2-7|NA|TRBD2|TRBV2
TGTGCCAGCAGTGATGGGCTAGCGGGGGGCTACGAGCAGTACTTC
CASSDGLAGGYEQYF
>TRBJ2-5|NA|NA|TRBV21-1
TGTGCCAGCACTAGCCCCCCCCCTTCGACTCAGAACCAGTACTTC
CASTSPPPSTQNQYF
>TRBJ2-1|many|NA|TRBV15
TGTGCCACCAGCAGAGTCCCGTCTAATGAGCAGTTCTTC
CATSRVPSNEQFF
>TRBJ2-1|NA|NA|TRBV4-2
TGTGCCAGCAGCCAAGAGGGGGCGGTTTCCTACAATGAGCAGTTCTTC
CASSQEGAVSYNEQFF
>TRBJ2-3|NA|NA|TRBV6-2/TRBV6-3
TGTGCCAGCAGCAGCAGGGTTGCAGATACGCAGTATTTT
CASSSRVADTQYF
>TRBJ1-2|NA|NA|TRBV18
TGTGCCAGCTCACGGGAAACAGGGAACTATGGCTACACCTTC
CASSRETGNYGYTF
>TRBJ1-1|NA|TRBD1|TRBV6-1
TGTGCCAGCAGTGACCACAGGGGTAACACTGAAGCTTTCTTT
CASSDHRGNTEAFF
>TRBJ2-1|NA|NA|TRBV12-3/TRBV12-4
TGTGCCAGCAGTTTAGGGAGTATTGAGCAGTTCTTC
CASSLGSIEQFF
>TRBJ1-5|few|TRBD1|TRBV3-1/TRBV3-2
TGTGCCAGCAGCCAAGGAACAGGGGTATACCAGCCCCAGCATTTT
CASSQGTGVYQPQHF
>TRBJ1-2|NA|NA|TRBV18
TGTGCCAGCTCACCTCTTCAACCCGATCTATATGGCTACACCTTC
CASSPLQPDLYGYTF
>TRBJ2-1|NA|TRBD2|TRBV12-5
TGTGCTAGTGGTTTGGTTAGCGGGACCAGCTCCTACAATGAGCAGTTCTTC
CASGLVSGTSSYNEQFF
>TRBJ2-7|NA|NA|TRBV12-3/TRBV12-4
TGTGCCAGCAGGATAGCGTTTTCCTACGAGCAGTACTTC
CASRIAFSYEQYF
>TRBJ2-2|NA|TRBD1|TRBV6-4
TGTGCCAGCAGAGGGACAGTAAACACCGGGGAGCTGTTTTTT
CASRGTVNTGELFF
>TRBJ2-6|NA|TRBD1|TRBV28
TGTGCCAGCAGTTTAACAGGGGTAGGGGCCAACGTCCTGACTTTC
CASSLTGVGANVLTF
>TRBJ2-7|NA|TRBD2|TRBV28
TGTGCCAGCACACTAGCGGGGGGAGACGAGCAGTACTTC
CASTLAGGDEQYF
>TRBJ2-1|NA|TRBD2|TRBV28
TGTGCCAGCAGTCGCTCCTTGGGGATAGGACTAGCGGGAGGCGGCTCCTACAATGAGCAGTTCTTC
CASSRSLGIGLAGGGSYNEQFF
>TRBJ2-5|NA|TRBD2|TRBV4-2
TGTGCCAGCAGCCATCCCGGGACTAGACAAGAGACCCAGTACTTC
CASSHPGTRQETQYF
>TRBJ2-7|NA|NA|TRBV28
TGTGCCAGCAGAACAGGGACCTACGAGCAGTACTTC
CASRTGTYEQYF
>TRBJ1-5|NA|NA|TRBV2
TGTGCCAGCAGGACGGAGAGCAATCAGCCCCAGCATTTT
CASRTESNQPQHF
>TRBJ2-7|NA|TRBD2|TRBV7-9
TGTGCCAGCAGCTCCCGGAGTAGCGGGGACGAGCAGTACTTC
CASSSRSSGDEQYF
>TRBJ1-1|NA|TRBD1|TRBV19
TGTGCCAGTGGGACAGGGAATATGTGGACTGAAGCTTTCTTT
CASGTGNMWTEAFF
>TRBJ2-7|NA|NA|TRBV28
TGTGCCAGCAGTTCCAGTTTCTACGAGCAGTACTTC
CASSSSFYEQYF
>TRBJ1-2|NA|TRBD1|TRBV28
TGTGCCAGCAGTTTATACCCACAGGGGAGAGGCTACACCTTC
CASSLYPQGRGYTF
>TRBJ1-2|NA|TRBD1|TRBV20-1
TGCAGTAGTGAACAGGGGACTGGCTACACCTTC
CSSEQGTGYTF
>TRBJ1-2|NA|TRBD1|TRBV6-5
TGTGCCAGCAGTTACGGGACAGGAGGAAGCTATGGCTACACCTTC
CASSYGTGGSYGYTF
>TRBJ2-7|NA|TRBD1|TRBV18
TGTGCCAGCTCACCGGGACAGGGGCAACTCTACGAGCAGTACTTC
CASSPGQGQLYEQYF
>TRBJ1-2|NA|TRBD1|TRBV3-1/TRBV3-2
TGTGCCAGCAGCCAATACCTTGGGGGACAGGGCATCTATGGCTACACCTTC
CASSQYLGGQGIYGYTF
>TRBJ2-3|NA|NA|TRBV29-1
TGCAGCGTTGCGACAGGCCTACGGGATACGCAGTATTTT
CSVATGLRDTQYF
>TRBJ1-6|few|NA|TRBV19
TGTGCCAGTAGTAGGCAGATTAATTCACCCCTCCACTTT
CASSRQINSPLHF